Listed here are 11 T cell receptor beta chains from one sample, sequenced in a study of vaccination and CD4 T cells after COVID-19. Treatment defined: approximately nine-day PBMC culture with coronavirus spike peptide pools or control peptides (ViraFEST assay). Oncomine TCR Beta short-read sequencing was applied to DNA from cultured CD4+ T cells. TCRdb reanalysed the PCR reads using MiXCR and keeps one entry per CDR3 protein. The table includes tens of thousands of distinct CDR3 sequences, under 55% detected once. Their antigens are not known. The sequenced sample consisted of CD4+ T cells from blood, cultured in vitro. These receptor sequences come from a human donor who had recovered from COVID-19.

The chain couples TRBV11-3 to TRBJ1-1; the D gene is possibly TRBD1 (5 bases). Germline-derived CDR1 and CDR2 are SGHNT and YENEEA. This CDR3 is built from 14 residues. Deletions cut 1 base from V and 4 bases from J, with 10 bases between. CDR3 DNA: TGTGCCAGCAGCTTAGGAGGGGACCGCACTGAAGCTTTCTTT. Translated, it gives CASSLGGDRTEAFF.

This clonotype was found once. J is TRBJ1-2 and V is TRBV12-3 or TRBV12-4, with D unclear. This CDR3 is built from 13 residues. Between the trimmed V and J ends, which lost 2 bases and 4 bases, there was a span of 8 bases. CDR3 bases: TGTGCCAGCAGTTTATTCACCGCCTATGGCTACACCTTC. Protein sequence: CASSLFTAYGYTF.

This clonotype occurred a few times. V usage is TRBV6-5 and J usage is TRBJ1-1, with a possible D match to TRBD1 (5 bases). With 2 bases removed from V and 3 bases from J, the gap between germline ends came to 16 bases. Germline V gene sequence: CDR1 MNHEY, CDR2 SVGAGI. The CDR3 spans 16 residues. The CDR3 coding sequence is TGTGCCAGCAGTTACGCGGGGGGTTTAAAGGACACTGAAGCTTTCTTT. Amino acid sequence: CASSYAGGLKDTEAFF.

The gene calls are TRBV30 and TRBJ1-1; unclear D gene. In germline, CDR1 is GTSNPN, CDR2 SVGIG (reference sequence). The germline V and J ends were trimmed by 0 bases and 3 bases, with 8 bases remaining between them. The CDR3 loop spans 13 amino acids. The CDR3 region is CAWSVGSHTEAFF. In DNA form, the CDR3 reads TGTGCCTGGAGTGTTGGGTCCCACACTGAAGCTTTCTTT.

Here the CDR3 reads CAISVADNTEAFF. In DNA, the CDR3 is TGTGCCATCAGTGTTGCGGATAACACTGAAGCTTTCTTT. The chain links TRBV10-3 to TRBJ1-1; D is unclear. With 4 bases removed from V and 2 bases from J, the gap between germline ends came to 8 bases. The CDR3 has 13 residues. Per the germline V gene, CDR1 is ENHRY and CDR2 is SYGVKD.

This clonotype showed up just a few times. CDR3 bases: TGTGCCACCAGTGATTTTAAGGGACAAATGAACGATGGCTACACCTTC. Amino acids: CATSDFKGQMNDGYTF. V and J are TRBV24-1 and TRBJ1-2, with D possibly being TRBD1 (6 bases). The CDR3 totals 16 residues. Trimming cost V 1 base and J 6 bases, with 17 bases left between them. Per the germline V gene, CDR1 is KGHDR and CDR2 is SFDVKD.

This clonotype was detected only once. The CDR3, as DNA: TGTGCCAGCAGTTATCAGGGACAGGGTCTCTACGAGCAGTACTTC. Translating gives CASSYQGQGLYEQYF. The chain recombines TRBV6-5 with TRBJ2-7; 9 nucleotides agree with TRBD1. This CDR3 is 15 amino acids long. V was clipped by 3 bases and J by 3 bases; unmatched bases: 6. CDR1 and CDR2 from the germline V gene are MNHEY and SVGAGI.

The rearrangement uses TRBV5-1 and TRBJ2-5; D perhaps matches TRBD1 (5 bases). Germline CDR1 SGHRS, CDR2 YFSETQ. V gave up 0 bases and J gave up 2 bases, with 11 bases separating them. This CDR3 spans 15 amino acids. CDR3 nucleotide sequence: TGCGCCAGCAGCTTGGGGCAGGGTGGACAAGAGACCCAGTACTTC. Its translation is CASSLGQGGQETQYF.

CDR3 amino acids: CASSSLGGYGQPQHF. In DNA, the CDR3 is TGTGCCAGCAGTTCTCTCGGGGGATATGGTCAGCCCCAGCATTTT. This chain joins TRBV6-5 and TRBJ1-5; TRBD1 might be the D (5 bases). V lost 4 bases and J 6 bases, leaving 16 bases between the germline ends. Germline V lookup: CDR1 MNHEY, CDR2 SVGAGI. The CDR3 is made up of 15 amino acids.

There are a few counts of this clonotype. The gene calls are TRBV7-2 and TRBJ1-1; TRBD1 matches 7 bases. There are 14 residues in the CDR3. The V and J ends lost 3 bases and 4 bases, in that order; junction bases with no gene match: 5. Germline V gene lookup returns CDR1 SGHTA and CDR2 FQGNSA. For the CDR3, the DNA is TGTGCCAGCAGCTTCACAGGGGTGCGCACTGAAGCTTTCTTT. This sequence encodes CASSFTGVRTEAFF.

The rearrangement uses TRBV27 and TRBJ1-2; 7 bases agree with TRBD1. CDR3 length equals 13 residues. Germline CDR1 is MNHEY and CDR2 is SMNVEV (reference sequence). Trimming at V came to 6 bases and at J to 8 bases, leaving 9 bases not matched to a gene. The CDR3 region is CASSALTGPGYTF. The CDR3 nucleotides read TGTGCCAGCAGCGCATTGACAGGGCCGGGCTACACCTTC.